The rows below give T cell receptor beta chains drawn from one sample of a study of cytomegalovirus exposure and HLA in healthy donors. Generated by immunoSEQ multiplex PCR, the TCRdb table keeps only in-frame clones and is missing some. The sample lists 130,000 or so clones, less than 85% seen once, with around 2.1% in the top ten. The sample consisted of PBMCs. The receptors originated from a middle-aged woman in good health and CMV-seropositive. Each CDR3 is given with its conserved first and last residue. The D gene is left open where the match is weak. Clone size is given for some rows only: seen once, a few or many times, or a class if the clone is expanded.

j_call | clone_size | d_call | v_call | cdr3_aa | cdr3_nt
TRBJ2-2 | - | TRBD1 | TRBV14 | CASSRDRVVGELFF | TGTGCCAGCAGCCGGGACAGGGTGGTCGGGGAGCTGTTTTTT
TRBJ2-1 | - | - | TRBV28 | CASRPGGSSYNEQFF | TGTGCCAGCAGACCCGGAGGCAGCTCCTACAATGAGCAGTTCTTC
TRBJ2-7 | - | - | TRBV6-4 | CASSDSCDGDF | TGTGCCAGCAGTGACTCCTGCGACGGGGACTTC
TRBJ1-2 | - | - | TRBV29-1 | CSVTARDTNYGYTF | TGCAGCGTGACTGCACGGGATACTAACTATGGCTACACCTTC
TRBJ2-7 | - | - | TRBV18 | CASSPASTYEQYF | TGTGCCAGCTCACCGGCATCCACATACGAGCAGTACTTC
TRBJ2-3 | - | TRBD2 | TRBV5-6 | CASSFIGLAGITDTQYF | TGTGCCAGCAGCTTTATAGGACTAGCGGGAATTACAGATACGCAGTATTTT
TRBJ1-5 | - | - | TRBV19 | CASSLRGGVRESNQPQHF | TGTGCCAGTAGTCTTAGGGGGGGGGTTAGGGAAAGCAATCAGCCCCAGCATTTT
TRBJ1-3 | - | - | TRBV9 | CASSVEGVSKGNTIYF | TGTGCCAGCAGCGTAGAGGGGGTTTCAAAGGGAAACACCATATATTTT
TRBJ2-7 | - | TRBD2 | TRBV10-2 | CASSFLAGYEQYF | TGCGCCAGCAGTTTTCTAGCGGGTTACGAGCAGTACTTC
TRBJ2-1 | - | TRBD2 | TRBV5-1 | CASSLTSGGAYSYNEQFF | TGCGCCAGCAGCTTAACTAGCGGGGGGGCCTACTCCTACAATGAGCAGTTCTTC
TRBJ1-5 | - | TRBD1 | TRBV4-1 | CASSQATPGTGRINQPQHF | TGCGCCAGCAGCCAAGCTACCCCCGGGACAGGGAGAATCAATCAGCCCCAGCATTTT
TRBJ1-4 | few | TRBD1 | TRBV6-5 | CASSHQPTGQLFF | TGTGCCAGCAGTCACCAACCGACAGGGCAATTATTTTTT
TRBJ1-2 | - | - | TRBV7-2 | CASSPTSYGYTF | TGTGCCAGCAGCCCCACCAGCTATGGCTACACCTTC
TRBJ1-5 | - | - | TRBV7-3 | CASSTQGSGNQPQHF | TGTGCCAGCAGCACACAGGGCTCGGGCAATCAGCCCCAGCATTTT
TRBJ1-1 | - | - | TRBV30 | CAWSPWGGEAFF | TGTGCCTGGAGTCCCTGGGGGGGTGAAGCTTTCTTT
TRBJ2-7 | - | TRBD2 | TRBV28 | CASSLIWAGGPGEQYF | TGTGCCAGCAGTTTAATTTGGGCGGGAGGGCCGGGCGAGCAGTACTTC
TRBJ2-2 | - | TRBD2 | TRBV5-1 | CASSPVAGVRTGELFF | TGCGCCAGCAGCCCTGTAGCGGGAGTCAGAACCGGGGAGCTGTTTTTT
TRBJ2-3 | few | TRBD2 | TRBV18 | CASSPRAGGKDTQYF | TGTGCCAGCTCACCGAGAGCGGGAGGGAAAGATACGCAGTATTTT
TRBJ1-4 | - | TRBD1 | TRBV7-6 | CASSQLQGSNEKLFF | TGTGCCAGCAGTCAGCTACAGGGGTCTAATGAAAAACTGTTTTTT
TRBJ2-3 | - | - | TRBV7-2 | CASKTRGTDTQYF | TGTGCCAGCAAAACTCGCGGGACGGATACGCAGTATTTT
TRBJ2-4 | - | - | TRBV29-1 | CSVADTMGGIQYF | TGCAGCGTTGCGGACACCATGGGGGGCATTCAGTACTTC
TRBJ1-1 | few | - | TRBV19 | CASSPRAGNTEAFF | TGTGCCAGTAGTCCACGGGCGGGGAACACTGAAGCTTTCTTT
TRBJ1-1 | - | - | TRBV7-3 | CASSPYESTEAFF | TGTGCCAGCAGCCCGTATGAGTCCACTGAAGCTTTCTTT
TRBJ2-1 | - | - | TRBV6-6 | CASSYSSNYNEQFF | TGTGCCAGCAGTTACTCGTCTAACTACAATGAGCAGTTCTTC
TRBJ1-5 | - | TRBD1 | TRBV28 | CASRTGDQPQHF | TGTGCCAGCAGGACAGGGGATCAGCCCCAGCATTTT
TRBJ1-1 | once | - | TRBV7-2 | CASSLALLYTEAFF | TGTGCCAGCAGCTTAGCCCTCCTGTACACTGAAGCTTTCTTT
TRBJ1-4 | - | - | TRBV27 | CASSPLMSNEKLFF | TGTGCCAGCAGTCCTCTTATGAGTAATGAAAAACTGTTTTTT
TRBJ2-3 | - | TRBD2 | TRBV7-2 | CASSRSGGTLTDTQYF | TGTGCCAGCAGCCGTAGCGGGGGGACTCTCACAGATACGCAGTATTTT
TRBJ2-7 | - | - | TRBV30 | CAWRRQGLYEQYF | TGTGCCTGGAGGCGGCAGGGTCTTTACGAGCAGTACTTC
TRBJ2-3 | - | TRBD2 | TRBV7-9 | CASSAGLAGAADTQYF | TGTGCCAGCAGCGCTGGACTAGCGGGAGCAGCAGATACGCAGTATTTT
TRBJ2-7 | few | - | TRBV5-6 | CASSLFQGNSFAYEQYF | TGTGCCAGCAGCTTGTTCCAGGGAAACTCCTTTGCCTACGAGCAGTACTTC
TRBJ1-2 | - | TRBD1 | TRBV7-3 | CASSLSSGTVLYGYTF | TGTGCCAGCAGCTTAAGTAGTGGGACAGTACTTTATGGCTACACCTTC
TRBJ2-7 | few | TRBD2 | TRBV6-1 | CASISFGLGGDEQYF | TGTGCCAGCATTTCATTCGGTCTTGGGGGGGACGAGCAGTACTTC
TRBJ2-7 | - | TRBD2 | TRBV30 | CASEGLGGEQYF | TGTGCCTCAGAGGGACTAGGGGGCGAGCAGTACTTC
TRBJ2-7 | - | TRBD2 | TRBV7-2 | CASSLGLADFYEQYF | TGTGCCAGCAGCTTAGGACTAGCGGACTTCTACGAGCAGTACTTC